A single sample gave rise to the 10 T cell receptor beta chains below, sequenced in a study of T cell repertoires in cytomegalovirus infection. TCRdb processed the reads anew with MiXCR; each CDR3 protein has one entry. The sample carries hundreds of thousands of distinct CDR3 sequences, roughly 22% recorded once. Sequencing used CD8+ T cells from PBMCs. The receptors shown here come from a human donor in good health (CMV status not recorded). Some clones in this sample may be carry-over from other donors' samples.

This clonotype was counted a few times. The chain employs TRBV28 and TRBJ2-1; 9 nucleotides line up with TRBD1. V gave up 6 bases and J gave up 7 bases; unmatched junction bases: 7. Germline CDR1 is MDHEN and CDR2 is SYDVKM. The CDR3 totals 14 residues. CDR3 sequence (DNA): TGTGCCAGCAGCTTGGACAGGGGAGGGAATGAGCAGTTCTTC. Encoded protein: CASSLDRGGNEQFF.

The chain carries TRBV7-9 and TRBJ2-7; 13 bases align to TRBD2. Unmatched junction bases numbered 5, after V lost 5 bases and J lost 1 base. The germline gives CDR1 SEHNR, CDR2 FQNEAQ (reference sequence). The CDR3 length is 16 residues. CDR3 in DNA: TGTGCCAGCAGCCTGGGACTAGCGGGGAGGTCCTACGAGCAGTACTTC. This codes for CASSLGLAGRSYEQYF.

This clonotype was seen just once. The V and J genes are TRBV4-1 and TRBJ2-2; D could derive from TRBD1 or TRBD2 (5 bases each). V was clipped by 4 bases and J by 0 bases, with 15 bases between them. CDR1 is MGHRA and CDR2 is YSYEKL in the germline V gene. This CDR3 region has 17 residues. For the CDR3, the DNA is TGCGCCAGCAGCCTCCTCCGAGGGACGGCGAACACCGGGGAGCTGTTTTTT. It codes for CASSLLRGTANTGELFF.

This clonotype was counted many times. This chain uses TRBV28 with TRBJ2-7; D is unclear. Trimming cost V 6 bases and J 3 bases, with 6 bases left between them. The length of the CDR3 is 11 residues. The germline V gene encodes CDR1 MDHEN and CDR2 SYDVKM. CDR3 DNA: TGTGCCAGCAGCTTAGACTACGAGCAGTACTTC. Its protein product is CASSLDYEQYF.

The CDR3 sequence: CASSRTGTDAFF. CDR3 bases: TGTGCCAGCAGCCGGACCGGGACAGATGCTTTCTTT. The V gene is TRBV7-3, the J gene TRBJ1-1, with 7 bases matching TRBD1. There are 12 residues in the CDR3. V gave up 5 bases and J gave up 11 bases; unmatched junction bases: 8. Germline V lookup: CDR1 SGHTA, CDR2 FQGTGA.

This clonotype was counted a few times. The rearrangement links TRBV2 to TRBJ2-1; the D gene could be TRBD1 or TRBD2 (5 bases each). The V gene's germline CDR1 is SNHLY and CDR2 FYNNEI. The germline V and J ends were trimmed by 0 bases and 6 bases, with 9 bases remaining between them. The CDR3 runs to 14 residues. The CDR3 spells CASSEAPGGNEQFF. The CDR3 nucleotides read TGTGCCAGCAGTGAAGCCCCTGGGGGCAATGAGCAGTTCTTC.

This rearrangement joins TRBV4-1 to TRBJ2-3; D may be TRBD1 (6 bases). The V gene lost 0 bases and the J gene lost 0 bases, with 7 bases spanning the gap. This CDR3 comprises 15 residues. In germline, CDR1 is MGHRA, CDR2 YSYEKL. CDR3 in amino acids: CASSQDGQSTDTQYF. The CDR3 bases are TGCGCCAGCAGCCAAGATGGACAGAGCACAGATACGCAGTATTTT.

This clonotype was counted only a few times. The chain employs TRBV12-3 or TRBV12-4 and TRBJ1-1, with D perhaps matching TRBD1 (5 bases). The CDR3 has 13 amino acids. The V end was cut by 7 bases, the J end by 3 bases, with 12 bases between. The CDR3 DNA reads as TGTGCCAGCACCCTGGGGGGGTACACTGAAGCTTTCTTT. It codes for CASTLGGYTEAFF.

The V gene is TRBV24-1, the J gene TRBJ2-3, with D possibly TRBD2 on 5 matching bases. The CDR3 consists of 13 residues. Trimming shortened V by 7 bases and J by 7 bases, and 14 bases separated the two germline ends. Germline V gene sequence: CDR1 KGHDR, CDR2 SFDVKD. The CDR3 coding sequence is TGTGCCACCAGCCGACGGGCCGGGAATACGCAGTATTTT. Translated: CATSRRAGNTQYF.

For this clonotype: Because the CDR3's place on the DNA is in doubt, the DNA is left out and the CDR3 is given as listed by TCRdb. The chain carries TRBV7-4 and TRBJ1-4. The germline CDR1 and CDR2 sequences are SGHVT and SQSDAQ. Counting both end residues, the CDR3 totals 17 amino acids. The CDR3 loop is CASSLGVGQQLMKNCFF.